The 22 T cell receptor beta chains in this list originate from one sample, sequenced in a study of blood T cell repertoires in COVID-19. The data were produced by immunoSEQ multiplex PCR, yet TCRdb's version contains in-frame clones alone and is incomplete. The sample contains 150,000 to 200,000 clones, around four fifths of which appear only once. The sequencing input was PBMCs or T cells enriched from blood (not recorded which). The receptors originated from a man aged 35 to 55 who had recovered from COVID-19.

For the CDR3, the DNA is TGTGCCAGCAGTTTCAGGGCGTCCAATGAAAAACTGTTTTTT. This sequence encodes CASSFRASNEKLFF. V and J are TRBV28 and TRBJ1-4; possibly TRBD1 for D (5 bases). This CDR3 spans 14 amino acids. Trimming pared 3 bases from V and 5 bases from J, leaving 10 bases between. Per germline, CDR1 MDHEN and CDR2 SYDVKM.

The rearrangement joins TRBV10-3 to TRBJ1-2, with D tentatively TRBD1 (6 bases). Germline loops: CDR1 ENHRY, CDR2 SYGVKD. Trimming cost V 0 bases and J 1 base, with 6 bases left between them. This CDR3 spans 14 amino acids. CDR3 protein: CAISESGGNYGYTF. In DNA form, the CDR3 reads TGTGCCATCAGTGAGTCAGGGGGTAACTATGGCTACACCTTC.

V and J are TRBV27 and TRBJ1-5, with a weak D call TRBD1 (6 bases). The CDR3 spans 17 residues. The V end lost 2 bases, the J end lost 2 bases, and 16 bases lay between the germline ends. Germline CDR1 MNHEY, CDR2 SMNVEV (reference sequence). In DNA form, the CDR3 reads TGTGCCAGCAGTTTAATGGGGGGGCCCGGGGGCAATCAGCCCCAGCATTTT. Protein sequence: CASSLMGGPGGNQPQHF.

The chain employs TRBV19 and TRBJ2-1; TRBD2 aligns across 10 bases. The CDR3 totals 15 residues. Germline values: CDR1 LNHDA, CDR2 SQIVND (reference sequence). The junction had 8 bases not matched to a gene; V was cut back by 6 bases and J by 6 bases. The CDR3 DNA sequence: TGTGCCAGTAGCTTACAGCGGGAGGGTCGCAATGAGCAGTTCTTC. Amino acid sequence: CASSLQREGRNEQFF.

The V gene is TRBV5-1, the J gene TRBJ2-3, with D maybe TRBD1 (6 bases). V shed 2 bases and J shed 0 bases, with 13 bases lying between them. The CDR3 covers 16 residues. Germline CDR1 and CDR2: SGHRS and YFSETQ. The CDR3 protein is CASSLGQTGSTDTQYF. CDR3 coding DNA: TGCGCCAGCAGCTTAGGACAGACTGGGAGCACAGATACGCAGTATTTT. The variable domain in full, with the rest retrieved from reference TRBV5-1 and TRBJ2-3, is KAGVTQTPRYLIKTRGQQVTLSCSPISGHRSVSWYQQTPGQGLQFLFEYFSETQRNKGNFPGRFSGRQFSNSRSEMNVSTLELGDSALYLCASSLGQTGSTDTQYFGPGTRLTVL.

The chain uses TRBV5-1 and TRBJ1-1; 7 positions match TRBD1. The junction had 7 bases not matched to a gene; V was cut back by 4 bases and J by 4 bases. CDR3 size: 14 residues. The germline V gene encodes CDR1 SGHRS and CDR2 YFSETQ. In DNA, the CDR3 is TGCGCCAGCAGCGGCGGACAGGCCGCCACTGAAGCTTTCTTT. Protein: CASSGGQAATEAFF.

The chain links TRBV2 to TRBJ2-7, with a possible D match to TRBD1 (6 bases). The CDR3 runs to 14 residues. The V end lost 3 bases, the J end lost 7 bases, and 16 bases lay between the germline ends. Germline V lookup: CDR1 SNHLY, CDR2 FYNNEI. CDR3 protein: CASSDGQGSGEQYF. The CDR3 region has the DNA TGTGCCAGCAGTGACGGGCAGGGGAGTGGTGAGCAGTACTTC.

The CDR3 loop reads CASSPHPGLAENEQFF. CDR3 DNA: TGTGCCAGCAGTCCACACCCGGGACTAGCGGAAAATGAGCAGTTCTTC. This sequence joins TRBV6-2 or TRBV6-3 and TRBJ2-1; TRBD2 matches at 11 bases. Trimming removed 5 bases from V and 7 bases from J; junction bases left unmatched: 10. CDR1 is MNHEY, CDR2 SVGEGT, per germline. The CDR3 length is 16 residues.

This CDR3 is CASSFSFSGTDTQYF. The CDR3 region has the DNA TGTGCCAGCAGCTTCTCGTTTAGCGGAACAGATACGCAGTATTTT. The chain carries TRBV7-9 and TRBJ2-3, with D possibly matching TRBD2 (6 bases). Per germline, CDR1 SEHNR and CDR2 FQNEAQ (reference sequence). Deletions cut 3 bases from V and 3 bases from J, with 13 bases between. The CDR3 loop spans 15 amino acids.

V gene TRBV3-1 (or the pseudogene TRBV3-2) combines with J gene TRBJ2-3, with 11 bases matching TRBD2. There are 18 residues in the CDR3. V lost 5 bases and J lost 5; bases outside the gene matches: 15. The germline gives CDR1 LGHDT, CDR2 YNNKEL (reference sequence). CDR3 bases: TGTGCCAGCAGCTTCCCGGGACTAGCGGAGGGGCAGGTAGATACGCAGTATTTT. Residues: CASSFPGLAEGQVDTQYF.

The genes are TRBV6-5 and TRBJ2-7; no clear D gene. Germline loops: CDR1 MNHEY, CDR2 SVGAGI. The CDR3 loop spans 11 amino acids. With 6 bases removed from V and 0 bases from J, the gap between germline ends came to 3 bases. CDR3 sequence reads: CASSNSYEQYV. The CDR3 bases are TGTGCCAGCAGCAACTCCTACGAGCAGTACGTC.

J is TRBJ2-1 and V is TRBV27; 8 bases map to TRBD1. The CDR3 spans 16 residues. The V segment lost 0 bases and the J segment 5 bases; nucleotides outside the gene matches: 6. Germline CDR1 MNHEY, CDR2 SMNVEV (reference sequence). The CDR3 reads CASSLSPGQVHNEQFF. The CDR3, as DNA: TGTGCCAGCAGTTTATCGCCGGGACAGGTCCACAATGAGCAGTTCTTC.

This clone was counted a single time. CDR3 amino acids: CASSALSYGPEQFF. The DNA of the CDR3 is TGTGCCAGCAGCGCCCTTAGCTACGGCCCTGAGCAGTTCTTC. This chain uses TRBV9 with TRBJ2-1; D is unclear. This CDR3 has 14 residues. Looked up from germline, CDR1 is SGDLS and CDR2 is YYNGEE. V shed 3 bases and J shed 9 bases, with 16 bases lying between them.

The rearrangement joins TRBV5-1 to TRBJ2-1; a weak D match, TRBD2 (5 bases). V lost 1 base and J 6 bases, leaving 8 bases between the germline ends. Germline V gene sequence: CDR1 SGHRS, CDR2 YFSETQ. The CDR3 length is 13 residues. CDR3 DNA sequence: TGCGCCAGCAGCTTGCCGGACTCCAATGAGCAGTTCTTC. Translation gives CASSLPDSNEQFF.

CDR3 sequence (DNA): TGTGCCAGCAGCCAGCGGGAGGGTTCAGATACGCAGTATTTT. It codes for CASSQREGSDTQYF. The chain joins TRBV4-2 to TRBJ2-3; 9 nucleotides agree with TRBD2. This CDR3 spans 14 amino acids. V lost 3 bases and J lost 4; bases outside the gene matches: 2. Germline lookup yields CDR1 LGHNA and CDR2 YNFKEQ.

The CDR3 loop is CASGLPRQGRNTEAFF. CDR3 bases: TGTGCTAGTGGTTTGCCCCGACAGGGGCGGAACACTGAAGCTTTCTTT. The chain carries TRBV12-5 and TRBJ1-1; 8 positions match TRBD1. Trimming took 2 bases from V and 1 from J; bases not matched to a gene: 6. The CDR3 runs to 16 residues. Germline values: CDR1 LGHNT, CDR2 FRNRAP. The whole variable domain, filled in from reference TRBV12-5 and TRBJ1-1, reads DARVTQTPRHKVTEMGQEVTMRCQPILGHNTVFWYRQTMMQGLELLAYFRNRAPLDDSGMPKDRFSAEMPDATLATLKIQPSEPRDSAVYFCASGLPRQGRNTEAFFGQGTRLTVV.

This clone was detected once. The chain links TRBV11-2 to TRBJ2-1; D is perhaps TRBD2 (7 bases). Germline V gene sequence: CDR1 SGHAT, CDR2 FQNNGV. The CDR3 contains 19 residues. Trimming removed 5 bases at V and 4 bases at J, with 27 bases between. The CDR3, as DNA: TGTGCCAGCAGCCCGGGAATTGGGCTAGCGGACAGAATTTACAATGAGCAGTTCTTC. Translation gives CASSPGIGLADRIYNEQFF.

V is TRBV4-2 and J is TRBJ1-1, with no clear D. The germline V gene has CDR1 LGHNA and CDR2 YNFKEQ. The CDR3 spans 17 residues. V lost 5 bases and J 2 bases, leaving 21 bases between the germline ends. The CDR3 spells CASSKGVGETGNTEAFF. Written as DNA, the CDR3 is TGTGCCAGCAGCAAAGGAGTAGGTGAAACGGGAAACACTGAAGCTTTCTTT.

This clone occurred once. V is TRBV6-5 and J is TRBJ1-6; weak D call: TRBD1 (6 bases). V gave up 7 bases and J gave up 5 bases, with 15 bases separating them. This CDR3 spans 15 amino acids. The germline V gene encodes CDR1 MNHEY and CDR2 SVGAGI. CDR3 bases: TGTGCCAGCAAACAACCGGACAGCAATAATTCACCCCTCCACTTT. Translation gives CASKQPDSNNSPLHF.

The CDR3 sequence: CASSRLAGAGEQFF. Here the CDR3 DNA reads TGTGCCAGCAGTAGACTAGCGGGAGCCGGTGAGCAGTTCTTC. V gene TRBV6-5 combines with J gene TRBJ2-1, with 12 bases aligning to TRBD2. This CDR3 spans 14 amino acids. The germline V gene has CDR1 MNHEY and CDR2 SVGAGI. Unmatched junction bases numbered 5, after V lost 5 bases and J lost 9 bases.

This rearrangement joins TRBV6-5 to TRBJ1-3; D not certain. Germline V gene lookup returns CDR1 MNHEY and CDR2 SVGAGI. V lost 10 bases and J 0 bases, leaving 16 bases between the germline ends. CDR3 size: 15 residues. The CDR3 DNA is TGTGCCACCAAAGCACAGTCTGTCTCTGGAAACACCATATATTTT. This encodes CATKAQSVSGNTIYF.

CDR3: CASYPRTGDTEAFF. The CDR3 DNA reads TGTGCCAGTTACCCCAGGACAGGGGACACTGAAGCTTTCTTT. The chain couples TRBV19 to TRBJ1-1; 9 bases fit TRBD1. Germline V lookup: CDR1 LNHDA, CDR2 SQIVND (reference sequence). This CDR3 has 14 amino acids. After removal of 8 bases from V and 3 bases from J, the junction contained 7 bases not matched to a gene.